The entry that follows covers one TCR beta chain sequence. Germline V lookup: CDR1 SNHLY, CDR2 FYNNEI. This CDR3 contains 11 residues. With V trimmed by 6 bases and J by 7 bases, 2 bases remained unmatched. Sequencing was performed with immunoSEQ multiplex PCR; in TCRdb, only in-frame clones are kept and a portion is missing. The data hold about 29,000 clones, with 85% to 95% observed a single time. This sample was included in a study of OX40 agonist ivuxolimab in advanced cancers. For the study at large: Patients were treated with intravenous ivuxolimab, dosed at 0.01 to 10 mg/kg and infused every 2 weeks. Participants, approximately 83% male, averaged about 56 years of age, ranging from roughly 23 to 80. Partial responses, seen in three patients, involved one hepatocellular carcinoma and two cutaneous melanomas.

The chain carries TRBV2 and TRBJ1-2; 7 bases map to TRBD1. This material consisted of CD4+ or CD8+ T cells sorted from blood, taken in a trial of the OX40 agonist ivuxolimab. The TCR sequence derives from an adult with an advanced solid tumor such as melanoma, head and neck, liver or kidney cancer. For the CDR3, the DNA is TGTGCCAGCAGCGACAGGGCTGGCTACACCTTC. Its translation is CASSDRAGYTF.